This T cell receptor beta chain was observed in a study of blood T cell repertoires in COVID-19. Study-level information: Samples representing acute and convalescent COVID-19 were sourced from the United States, Italy and Spain. In each case, the material was cDNA or gDNA derived from T cells, B-cell-depleted T cells, or PBMCs.

The CDR3 has 15 residues. CDR1 is SGHVS, CDR2 FQNEAQ, per germline. Profiling relied on immunoSEQ multiplex PCR, and the TCRdb table lists in-frame clones only, not all of them. The profile shows 160,000 or so clones, about 80% of them singletons. On this clone: At one of its ends the junction is not consistent with the germline gene, which may arise from a read error.

The specimen sequenced was peripheral blood. The origin of this receptor is a man between 60 and 75 years old with acute or convalescent COVID-19. This sequence joins TRBV7-8 and TRBJ1-2; 8 nucleotides line up with TRBD1. The CDR3 here is CVSSLGGTGGYGYTF. The CDR3 nucleotides are TGTGTCAGCAGCTTAGGGGGGACAGGAGGCTATGGCTACACCTTC.